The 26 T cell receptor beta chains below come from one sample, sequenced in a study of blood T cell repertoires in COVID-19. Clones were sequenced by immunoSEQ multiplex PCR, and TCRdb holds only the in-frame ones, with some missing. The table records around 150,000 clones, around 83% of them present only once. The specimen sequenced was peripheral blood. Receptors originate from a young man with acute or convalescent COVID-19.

The CDR3 here is CASRPGTYSNYGYTF. The CDR3 DNA follows: TGTGCCAGCAGACCCGGGACATACTCTAACTATGGCTACACCTTC. The chain employs TRBV7-9 and TRBJ1-2; a weak D match, TRBD1 (6 bases). The CDR3 extends over 15 amino acids. With 6 bases removed from V and 0 bases from J, the gap between germline ends came to 14 bases. Germline V gene data show CDR1 as SEHNR and CDR2 as FQNEAQ (reference sequence).

This chain's CDR3 is CASSSPLRGGRVDTQYF. The CDR3 coding sequence is TGTGCCAGCAGCTCCCCCCTGCGGGGGGGCCGAGTAGATACGCAGTATTTT. The chain couples TRBV7-2 to TRBJ2-3; 9 nucleotides line up with TRBD2. CDR1 and CDR2 (germline): SGHTA, FQGNSA. The CDR3 sequence is 17 residues long. V gave up 4 bases and J gave up 5 bases; unmatched junction bases: 13.

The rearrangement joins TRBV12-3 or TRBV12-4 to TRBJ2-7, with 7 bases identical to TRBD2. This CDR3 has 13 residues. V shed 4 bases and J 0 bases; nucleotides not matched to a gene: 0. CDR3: CASSWGGSYEQYF. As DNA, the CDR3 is TGTGCCAGCAGTTGGGGGGGCTCCTACGAGCAGTACTTC.

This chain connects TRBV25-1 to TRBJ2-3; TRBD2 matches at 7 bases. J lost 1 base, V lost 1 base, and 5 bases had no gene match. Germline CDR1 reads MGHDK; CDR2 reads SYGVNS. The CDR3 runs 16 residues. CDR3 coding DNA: TGTGCCAGCAGTGAATTGGGCGGGGGTCGCACAGATACGCAGTATTTT. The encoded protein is CASSELGGGRTDTQYF.

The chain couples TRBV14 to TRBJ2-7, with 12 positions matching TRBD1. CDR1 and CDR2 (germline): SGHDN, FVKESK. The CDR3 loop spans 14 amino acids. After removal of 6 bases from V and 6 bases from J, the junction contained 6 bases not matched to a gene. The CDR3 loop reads CASSPGTGGFEQYF. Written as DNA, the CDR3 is TGTGCCAGCAGTCCCGGGACAGGGGGCTTCGAGCAGTACTTC.

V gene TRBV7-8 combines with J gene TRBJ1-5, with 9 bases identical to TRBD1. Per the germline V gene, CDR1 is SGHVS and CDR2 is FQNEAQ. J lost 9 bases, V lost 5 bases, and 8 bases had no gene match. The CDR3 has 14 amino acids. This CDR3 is CASSLDRGGRPQHF. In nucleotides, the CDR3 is TGTGCCAGCAGCCTGGACAGGGGAGGTCGGCCCCAGCATTTT.

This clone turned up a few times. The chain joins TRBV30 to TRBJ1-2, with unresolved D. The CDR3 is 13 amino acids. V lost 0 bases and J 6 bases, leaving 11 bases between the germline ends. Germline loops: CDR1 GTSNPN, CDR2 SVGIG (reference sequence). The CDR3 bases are TGTGCCTGGAGTGTACGAGGAAATGATGGCTACACCTTC. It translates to CAWSVRGNDGYTF.

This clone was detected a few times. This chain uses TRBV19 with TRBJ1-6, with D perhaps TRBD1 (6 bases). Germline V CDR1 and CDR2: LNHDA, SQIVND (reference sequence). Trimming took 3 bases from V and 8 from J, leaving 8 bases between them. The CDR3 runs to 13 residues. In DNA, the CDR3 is TGTGCCAGTAGTATCCCAGGGGATTCACCCCTCCACTTT. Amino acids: CASSIPGDSPLHF. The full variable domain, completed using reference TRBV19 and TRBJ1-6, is DGGITQSPKYLFRKEGQNVTLSCEQNLNHDAMYWYRQDPGQGLRLIYYSQIVNDFQKGDIAEGYSVSREKKESFPLTVTSAQKNPTAFYLCASSIPGDSPLHFGNGTRLTVT.

The CDR3 coding sequence is TGCGCCAGCAGCTTCTGGACAGGGGGCGGTAATTTCTCCTACGAGCAGTACTTC. Its translation is CASSFWTGGGNFSYEQYF. The chain uses TRBV10-1 and TRBJ2-7, with 11 bases fitting TRBD1. The length of the CDR3 is 18 residues. From germline, CDR1 is WNHNN and CDR2 SYGVQD (reference sequence). Losses at the gene ends were 6 bases for V and 0 bases for J; bases not matched to a gene: 13.

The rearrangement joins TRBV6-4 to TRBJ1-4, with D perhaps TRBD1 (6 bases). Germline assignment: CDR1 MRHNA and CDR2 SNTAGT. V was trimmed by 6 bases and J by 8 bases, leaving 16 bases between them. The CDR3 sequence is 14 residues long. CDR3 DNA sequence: TGTGCCAGCAGCAACGGGGGGCCAATCGAAAAACTGTTTTTT. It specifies CASSNGGPIEKLFF.

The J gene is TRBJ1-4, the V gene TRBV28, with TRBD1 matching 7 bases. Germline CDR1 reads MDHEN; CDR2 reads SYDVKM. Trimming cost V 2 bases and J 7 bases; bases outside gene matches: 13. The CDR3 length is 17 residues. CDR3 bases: TGTGCCAGCAGTTTACTTCGACAGGGAATATCCAGTGAAAAACTGTTTTTT. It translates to CASSLLRQGISSEKLFF.

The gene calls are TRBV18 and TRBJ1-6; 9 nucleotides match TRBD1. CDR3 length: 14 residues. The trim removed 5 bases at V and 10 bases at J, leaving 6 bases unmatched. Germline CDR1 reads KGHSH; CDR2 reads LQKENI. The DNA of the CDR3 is TGTGCCAGCTCATTGGGACAGGGCCAATCACCCCTCCACTTT. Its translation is CASSLGQGQSPLHF.

This CDR3 reads CATSDTSRNNEQFF. Written as DNA, the CDR3 is TGTGCCACCAGTGATACCTCGAGGAACAATGAGCAGTTCTTC. The chain links TRBV24-1 to TRBJ2-1; unclear D gene. V was trimmed by 3 bases and J by 5 bases, leaving 10 bases between them. This CDR3 is built from 14 residues. The germline V gene has CDR1 KGHDR and CDR2 SFDVKD.

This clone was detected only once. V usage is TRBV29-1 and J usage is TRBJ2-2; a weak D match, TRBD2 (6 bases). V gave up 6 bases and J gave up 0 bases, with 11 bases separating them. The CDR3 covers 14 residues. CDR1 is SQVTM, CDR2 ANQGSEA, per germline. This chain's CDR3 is CSVAGTSNTGELFF. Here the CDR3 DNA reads TGCAGCGTGGCCGGGACTTCGAACACCGGGGAGCTGTTTTTT.

The CDR3 here is CASSQGHSNQPQHF. The CDR3 DNA sequence: TGCGCCAGCAGCCAAGGTCATAGCAATCAGCCCCAGCATTTT. V is TRBV4-1 and J is TRBJ1-5; D is unclear. Germline values: CDR1 MGHRA, CDR2 YSYEKL. The CDR3 runs 14 residues. The ends were cut back, 1 base at V and 0 bases at J, with 4 bases in the middle.

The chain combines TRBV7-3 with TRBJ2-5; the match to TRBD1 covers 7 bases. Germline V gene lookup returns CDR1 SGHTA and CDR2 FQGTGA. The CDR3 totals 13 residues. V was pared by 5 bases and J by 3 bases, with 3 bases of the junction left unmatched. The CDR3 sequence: CASSRQGKETQYF. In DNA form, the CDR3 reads TGTGCCAGCAGCAGACAGGGTAAAGAGACCCAGTACTTC.

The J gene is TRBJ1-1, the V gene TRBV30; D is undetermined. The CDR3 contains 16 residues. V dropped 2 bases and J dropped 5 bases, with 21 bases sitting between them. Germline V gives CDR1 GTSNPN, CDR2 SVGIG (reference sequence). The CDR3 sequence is CAWSHGSARGNTEAFF. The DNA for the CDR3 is TGTGCCTGGAGTCACGGTAGCGCCAGAGGTAATACTGAAGCTTTCTTT.

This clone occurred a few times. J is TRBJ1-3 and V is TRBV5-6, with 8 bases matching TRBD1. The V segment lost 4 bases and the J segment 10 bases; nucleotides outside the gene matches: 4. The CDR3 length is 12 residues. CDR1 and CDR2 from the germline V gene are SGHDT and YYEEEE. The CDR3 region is CASSLDRGTIYF. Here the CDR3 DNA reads TGTGCCAGCAGCCTTGACAGGGGAACCATATATTTT.

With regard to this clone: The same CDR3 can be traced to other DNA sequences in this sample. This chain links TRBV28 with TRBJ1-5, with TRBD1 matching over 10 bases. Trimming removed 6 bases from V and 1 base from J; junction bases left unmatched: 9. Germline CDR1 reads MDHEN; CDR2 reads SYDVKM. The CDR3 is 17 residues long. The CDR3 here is CASSFRDRGRSNQPQHF. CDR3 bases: TGTGCCAGCAGCTTCCGGGACAGGGGACGGAGCAATCAGCCCCAGCATTTT.

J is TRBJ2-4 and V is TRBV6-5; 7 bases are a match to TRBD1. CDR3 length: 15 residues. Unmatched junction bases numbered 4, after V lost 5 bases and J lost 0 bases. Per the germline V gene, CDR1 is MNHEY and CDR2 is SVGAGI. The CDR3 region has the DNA TGTGCCAGCAGTAACACAGGGGTAGCCAAAAACATTCAGTACTTC. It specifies CASSNTGVAKNIQYF.

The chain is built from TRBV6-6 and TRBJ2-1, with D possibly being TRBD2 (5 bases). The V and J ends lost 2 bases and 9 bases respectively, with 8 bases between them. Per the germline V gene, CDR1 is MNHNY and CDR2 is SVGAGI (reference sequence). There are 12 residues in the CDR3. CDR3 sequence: CASSYRSGEQFF. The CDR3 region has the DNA TGTGCCAGCAGTTACCGGAGCGGTGAGCAGTTCTTC.

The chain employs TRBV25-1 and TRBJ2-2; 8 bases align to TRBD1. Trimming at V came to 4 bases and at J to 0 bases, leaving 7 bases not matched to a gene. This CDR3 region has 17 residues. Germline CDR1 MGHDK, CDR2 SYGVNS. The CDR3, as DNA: TGTGCCAGCAGTGTACTGGACAGGGCAACGAACACCGGGGAGCTGTTTTTT. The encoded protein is CASSVLDRATNTGELFF.

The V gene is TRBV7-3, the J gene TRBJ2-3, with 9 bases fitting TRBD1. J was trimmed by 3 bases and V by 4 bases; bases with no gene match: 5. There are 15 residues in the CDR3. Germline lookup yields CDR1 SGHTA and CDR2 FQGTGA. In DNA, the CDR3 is TGTGCCAGCAGCTCAACAGGGGGCGCGACAGATACGCAGTATTTT. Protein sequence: CASSSTGGATDTQYF.

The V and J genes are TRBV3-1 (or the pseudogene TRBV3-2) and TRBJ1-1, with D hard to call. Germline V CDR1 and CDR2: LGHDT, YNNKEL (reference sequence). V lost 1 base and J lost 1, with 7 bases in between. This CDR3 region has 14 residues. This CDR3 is CASSQARGNTEAFF. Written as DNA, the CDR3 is TGTGCCAGCAGCCAAGCCCGGGGGAACACTGAAGCTTTCTTT.

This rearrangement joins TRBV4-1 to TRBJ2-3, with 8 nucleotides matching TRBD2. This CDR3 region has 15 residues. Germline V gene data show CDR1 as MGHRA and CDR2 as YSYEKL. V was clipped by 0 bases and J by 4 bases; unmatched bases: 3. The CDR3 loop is CASSQDSGGADTQYF. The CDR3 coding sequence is TGCGCCAGCAGCCAAGATTCGGGGGGGGCAGATACGCAGTATTTT.

CDR3 sequence (DNA): TGTGCCAGCAGCTCTCGACAGAGCAGGGAAGGGGTAAAACTGTTTTTT. It codes for CASSSRQSREGVKLFF. The chain employs TRBV7-9 and TRBJ1-4; a weak D match, TRBD1 (5 bases). Germline loops: CDR1 SEHNR, CDR2 FQNEAQ (reference sequence). V gave up 4 bases and J gave up 10 bases, with 22 bases separating them. The CDR3 is made up of 16 amino acids.